The 14 T cell receptor beta chains reported below all come from one sample, sequenced in a study of cytomegalovirus exposure and HLA in healthy donors. The PCR had 60 Vbeta and 13 Jbeta primers. The table came from immunoSEQ multiplex PCR; TCRdb's copy has only in-frame clones and leaves some out. The sample has some 77,000 clones; 79% are singletons. The specimen sequenced was PBMCs. The receptors originated from a man aged 25 to 40 in good health and CMV-seronegative.

The chain recombines TRBV5-4 with TRBJ1-1; unclear D gene. CDR1 SGHNT and CDR2 YYREEE come from the germline V gene (reference sequence). The CDR3 runs to 14 residues. Trimming took 4 bases from V and 3 from J, leaving 13 bases between them. The CDR3 bases are TGTGCCAGCAGCCGCGCGGGGTATGACACTGAAGCTTTCTTT. Translation: CASSRAGYDTEAFF.

This chain connects TRBV7-9 to TRBJ1-1; weak D call: TRBD1 (5 bases). Germline V gene data show CDR1 as SEHNR and CDR2 as FQNEAQ (reference sequence). The CDR3 has 14 amino acids. The V gene lost 5 bases and the J gene lost 5 bases, with 15 bases spanning the gap. CDR3 sequence: CASSHTGWLTEAFF. Written as DNA, the CDR3 is TGTGCCAGCAGCCATACAGGTTGGTTGACTGAAGCTTTCTTT.

The V call is TRBV28, the J call TRBJ2-7, with TRBD2 as a possible D gene (7 bases). CDR1 MDHEN and CDR2 SYDVKM come from the germline V gene. The V end was cut by 7 bases, the J end by 7 bases, with 17 bases between. This CDR3 spans 13 amino acids. The CDR3 sequence is CASTPGGVWEQYF. Here the CDR3 DNA reads TGTGCCAGCACCCCGGGGGGCGTTTGGGAGCAGTACTTC.

The gene calls are TRBV29-1 and TRBJ2-3; no firm D call. The CDR3 is 12 amino acids. The V and J ends lost 6 bases and 3 bases respectively, with 10 bases between them. Germline CDR1 reads SQVTM; CDR2 reads ANQGSEA. The CDR3: CSVRHSTDTQYF. The CDR3 DNA is TGCAGCGTCCGTCACTCGACAGATACGCAGTATTTT.

The chain has TRBV19 and TRBJ1-2; 8 bases match TRBD1. This CDR3 has 14 amino acids. V was clipped by 2 bases and J by 6 bases; unmatched bases: 5. Germline CDR1 is LNHDA and CDR2 is SQIVND (reference sequence). The CDR3 bases are TGTGCCAGTAGTATATCTAGGACAGGGAATGGCTACACCTTC. This sequence encodes CASSISRTGNGYTF.

The J gene is TRBJ2-3, the V gene TRBV5-1; D may be TRBD1 (6 bases). Germline-derived CDR1 and CDR2 are SGHRS and YFSETQ. There are 16 residues in the CDR3. The V end was cut by 2 bases, the J end by 5 bases, with 18 bases between. The CDR3 coding sequence is TGCGCCAGCAGCTTAAACAGGGACATACGGAGAGATACGCAGTATTTT. This translates into CASSLNRDIRRDTQYF.

The rearrangement links TRBV27 to TRBJ2-2; D might be TRBD2 (6 bases). The CDR3 covers 15 residues. With 2 bases removed from V and 7 bases from J, the gap between germline ends came to 14 bases. Looked up from germline, CDR1 is MNHEY and CDR2 is SMNVEV (reference sequence). CDR3 loop: CASSLRGGRIGELFF. The CDR3 coding sequence is TGTGCCAGCAGTTTACGTGGAGGGCGGATCGGGGAGCTGTTTTTT.

The chain has TRBV6-1 and TRBJ2-1; TRBD1 matches 7 bases. Germline V lookup: CDR1 MNHNS, CDR2 SASEGT. The CDR3 is made up of 15 amino acids. With 4 bases clipped from V and 3 bases from J, the junction kept 6 bases outside the gene matches. CDR3 in DNA: TGTGCCAGCAGTGGGTTACAGGGGAACTACAATGAGCAGTTCTTC. Amino acid sequence: CASSGLQGNYNEQFF.

The V gene is TRBV30, the J gene TRBJ1-1; tentative D call: TRBD1 (6 bases). Between the trimmed V and J ends, which lost 2 bases and 10 bases, there was a span of 14 bases. CDR1 and CDR2 (germline): GTSNPN, SVGIG (reference sequence). This CDR3 contains 12 residues. The CDR3 loop is CAWSPGARGAFF. The CDR3 nucleotides read TGTGCCTGGAGTCCAGGGGCCCGGGGAGCTTTCTTT.

V gene TRBV7-2 combines with J gene TRBJ2-1; D possibly corresponds to TRBD2 (6 bases). The CDR3 has 12 amino acids. CDR1 is SGHTA, CDR2 FQGNSA, per germline. V lost 1 base to trimming and J lost 10 bases, with 8 bases between them. In DNA, the CDR3 is TGTGCCAGCAGCTTAGGAACTAGCGAGCAGTTCTTC. The encoded protein is CASSLGTSEQFF.

The chain joins TRBV4-2 to TRBJ1-1; D is possibly TRBD1 (6 bases). The germline V and J ends were trimmed by 0 bases and 10 bases, with 15 bases remaining between them. The V gene's germline CDR1 is LGHNA and CDR2 YNFKEQ. The CDR3 sequence is 14 residues long. In DNA, the CDR3 is TGTGCCAGCAGCCAAGATATGCAGGGGTTCATAGCTTTCTTT. Amino acid sequence: CASSQDMQGFIAFF.

The chain couples TRBV4-3 to TRBJ2-6; D unclear. The CDR3 length is 16 residues. Trimming cost V 0 bases and J 0 bases, with 6 bases left between them. The germline CDR1 and CDR2 sequences are LGHNA and YSLEER. CDR3 bases: TGCGCCAGCAGCCAAGATTGGAGCTCTGGGGCCAACGTCCTGACTTTC. This translates into CASSQDWSSGANVLTF.

The V gene is TRBV11-1, the J gene TRBJ2-4, with 10 bases that match TRBD1. V dropped 5 bases and J dropped 0; count of bases not matched to a gene: 10. The CDR3 covers 18 residues. CDR1 SGHAT and CDR2 FQDESV come from the germline V gene (reference sequence). This CDR3 is CASSPSGTGVVAKNIQYF. The CDR3 coding sequence is TGTGCCAGCAGCCCCTCCGGGACAGGGGTAGTAGCCAAAAACATTCAGTACTTC.

This clone has just one count. The rearrangement joins TRBV7-2 to TRBJ1-1, with D tentatively TRBD1 (5 bases). Trimming took off 3 bases at V and 1 base at J, with 12 bases between the two ends. This CDR3 comprises 15 residues. Germline V gene sequence: CDR1 SGHTA, CDR2 FQGNSA. The DNA of the CDR3 is TGTGCCAGCAGCTTGGTCGGGGGGAGGAACACTGAAGCTTTCTTT. Protein: CASSLVGGRNTEAFF.